This T cell receptor (beta chain) was recovered during a study of CD8 T cells in Susac syndrome (dated by TCRdb to about 2019). With regard to the full study: Repertoire sequencing was used to test whether CD8+ T cell activation and differentiation in Susac syndrome was antigen driven.

Broad study findings and their caveats: The number of individuals in the TCR sequencing and HLA analysis was recognized as being relatively small.

CDR1 and CDR2, looked up from the germline V gene, are MNHNS and SASEGT. From the cysteine through the phenylalanine, the CDR3 covers 13 amino acids. The only DNA kept is the CDR3, 39 bases in frame from the first base. High-throughput TCR beta sequencing profiled peripheral blood CD8+ and CD4+ T cells from healthy donors, Susac syndrome patients and multiple sclerosis patients. The healthy donors served as controls matched for age and sex. Bulk CD8+ and CD4+ T cells were purified by magnetic negative isolation, while CD8+ TEMRA cells were enriched using FACS. Blood was collected in EDTA tubes and processed within 24 hours, with PBMCs isolated through density gradient centrifugation. PBMCs destined for TCR sequencing were cryopreserved in liquid nitrogen and later thawed in a 37 °C water bath. A purity of at least 90% was achieved for sorted or isolated CD4+, CD8+ and CD8+ TEMRA cells. RNA was extracted with the RNeasy kit and roughly 0.5 to 1 ug was reverse transcribed using random hexamers. The immunoSEQ multiplex PCR assay, which covers 54 Vbeta and 13 Jbeta segments, was used to amplify TCR beta CDR3 regions. PCR amplification bias was corrected by using a synthetic template baseline for primer optimization and computational correction. As for how the authors treated the data: Reads were annotated to V, D and J genes according to IMGT and were analyzed with immunoSEQ Analyzer, with only productive sequences retained. To calculate clonality, Shannon entropy was normalized by log2 of the number of productive unique sequences and then subtracted from one. For each patient and control, public and private clones were evaluated within the 100 most prevalent clones. Clones were defined as Susac-specific when absent from the healthy and MS cohorts, from roughly 1,000 published viral clones and from other ImmuneACCESS disease sequences. Through fastp at Q25 and MiXCR, TCRdb rebuilt clones from the public reads, retaining in-frame beta chains. When rows share a CDR3 protein, they turn into one entry using the most common DNA and genes. These V and J calls derive from TCRdb rather than the authors' analysis. This sample lists under 200,000 distinct CDR3 sequences; 85% to 95% were detected once. Of the sample, roughly 0.096% is held by the ten largest clones.

Note on this clonotype: The specificity of this receptor is unknown. Per-nucleotide qualities are absent, and no much larger clonotype sits a single base away.

This TCR was sampled from a human donor in good health. The sample comprised CD4+ T cells from PBMCs. This chain is built from TRBV6-1 and TRBJ1-2; TRBD1 might be the D gene, on 6 matching bases. The base sequence is TGTGCTTCAGTAGAAGGGGGTTGGTATGGCTACACCTTC. Its translation reads: CASVEGGWYGYTF.